These T cell receptor beta chains were read from a single sample in a study of T-cell reconstitution after alpha-beta-depleted transplantation in children. TCRdb ran MiXCR on the PCR reads and lists one entry per CDR3 protein. The sample carries approximately 1,000,000 distinct CDR3 sequences, around 30% recorded once. The sequencing used PBMCs, mostly from graft donor cells, collected 360 days after TCRalphabeta/CD19-depleted stem cell transplant. The receptor set was obtained from a boy under two years old who had a stem cell transplant for SCID, so the T cells may come from the graft donor. Each CDR3 is given with its conserved first and last residue. The order of the fields is clone size, J gene, V gene, D gene, CDR3 DNA, CDR3 protein. The D gene is left open where the match is weak. Clone sizes are given selectively: once, few, many, or a class where the clone is expanded.

many | TRBJ2-1 | TRBV3-1 | . | TGTGCCAGCACCTCATGGGGGTCCTACAATGAGCAGTTCTTC | CASTSWGSYNEQFF
few | TRBJ2-1 | TRBV13 | TRBD2 | TGTGCCAGCAGCTTAGGTGGGCCAACCGCTCCGGGGGGAGCATACATTAGCTCCTACAATGAGCAGTTCTTC | CASSLGGPTAPGGAYISSYNEQFF
few | TRBJ2-3 | TRBV9 | TRBD2 | TGTGCCAGCAGCGTATCCACAATGACTAGCGGAAGAGCAGATACGCAGTATTTT | CASSVSTMTSGRADTQYF
few | TRBJ2-1 | TRBV5-1 | . | TGCGCCAGCAGCTTGGGCCCCACCACCGGTAGCGGAGCTGCCAATGAGCAGTTCTTC | CASSLGPTTGSGAANEQFF
. | TRBJ2-5 | TRBV6-2/TRBV6-3 | TRBD1 | TGTGCCAGCAGCCTCGGACAGGGGATTCCAGAGACCCAGTACTTC | CASSLGQGIPETQYF
few | TRBJ2-1 | TRBV4-1 | . | TGCGCCAGCAGACTTGGGGACACCAAAGGAGGTCTGTTCTTC | CASRLGDTKGGLFF
many | TRBJ1-1 | TRBV15 | TRBD1 | TGTGCCACCAGCACCGGGACAGTTGAAGCTTTCTTT | CATSTGTVEAFF
. | TRBJ2-3 | TRBV12-3/TRBV12-4 | . | TGTGCCAGCAGTCAGGGAATAGTCACAGATACGCAGTATTTT | CASSQGIVTDTQYF
. | TRBJ2-1 | TRBV12-3/TRBV12-4 | TRBD2 | TGTGCCAGCAGTTTCCCCTGGGCGGGGGTACGTGAGCAGTTCTTC | CASSFPWAGVREQFF
few | TRBJ2-1 | TRBV28 | . | TGTGCCAGCAGTTATTCACCCGGGGGGCCGGACAATGAGCAGTTCTTC | CASSYSPGGPDNEQFF
. | TRBJ2-7 | TRBV3-1 | . | TGTGCCAGCAGCCAAGAACGGGCTAGCGTAAGCTCCTACGAGCAGTACTTC | CASSQERASVSSYEQYF
. | TRBJ2-1 | TRBV24-1 | . | TGTGCCACCAGTGATTCCGCGACAGGCTCCTACAATGAGCAGTTCTTC | CATSDSATGSYNEQFF
few | TRBJ2-5 | TRBV28 | TRBD2 | TGTGCCAGCAGTGCCAACGGGGGGAGAGAGTACTTC | CASSANGGREYF
few | TRBJ2-1 | TRBV9 | . | TGTGCCAGCAGCGTAGCTCCCGGGGGTGGATACAATGAGCAGTTCTTC | CASSVAPGGGYNEQFF
. | TRBJ2-1 | TRBV12-3/TRBV12-4 | TRBD2 | TGTGCCAGCAGTCCCGGGACTAGCCTCAATGAGCAGTTCTTC | CASSPGTSLNEQFF
. | TRBJ1-1 | TRBV28 | TRBD1 | TGTGCCAGCAGTGACACAGGGGAAACTGAAGCTTTCTTT | CASSDTGETEAFF
once | TRBJ1-2 | TRBV12-3/TRBV12-4 | . | TGTGCCAGCAGCTGGGTGGCAGGGAAGGTCCCTAACTATGGCTACACCTTC | CASSWVAGKVPNYGYTF
. | TRBJ2-7 | TRBV7-9 | TRBD2 | TGTGCCAGCAGCCCTCTCGGGGGGAGGAGCGGCGAGCAGTACTTC | CASSPLGGRSGEQYF
. | TRBJ2-1 | TRBV5-8 | . | TGTGCCAGCAGCTTGTTGGTTGGTGAGCAGTTCTTC | CASSLLVGEQFF
. | TRBJ2-7 | TRBV5-1 | . | TGCGCCAGCAGCTTGGAGGGAGGGGGCGCGGGAATTGGTCCGTACTTC | CASSLEGGGAGIGPYF
few | TRBJ2-3 | TRBV6-5 | TRBD2 | TGTGCCAGCAGTTTCAACCAGCGGGGGGGTACAGATACGCAGTATTTT | CASSFNQRGGTDTQYF
few | TRBJ1-4 | TRBV24-1 | . | TGTGCCACCCAGGGGAAGAAAGAAAAACTGTTTTTT | CATQGKKEKLFF
. | TRBJ2-3 | TRBV20-1 | . | TGCAGTGCCCGAGGGGACTCCTATACGCAGTATTTT | CSARGDSYTQYF
. | TRBJ2-5 | TRBV5-1 | . | TGCGCCAGCAGCTCTTGGGGCGAAAACCAAGAGACCCAGTACTTC | CASSSWGENQETQYF
few | TRBJ2-3 | TRBV9 | TRBD2 | TGTGCCAGCAGCGCCCTTAGCGGGAGTAGCACAGATACGCAGTATTTT | CASSALSGSSTDTQYF
. | TRBJ1-2 | TRBV7-9 | . | TGTGCCAGCACTTTAGATGGTCCAGGATACACCTTC | CASTLDGPGYTF
. | TRBJ2-7 | TRBV28 | . | TGTGCCAGCAGTCGCATTTGGAGGGGGGCCTACGAGCAGTACTTC | CASSRIWRGAYEQYF
. | TRBJ2-1 | TRBV5-1 | TRBD2 | TGCGCCAGCAGCTTGAGTTTAGCGGGGGCCAATGAGCAGTTCTTC | CASSLSLAGANEQFF
few | TRBJ2-3 | TRBV10-3 | . | TGTGCCATCAGTGAGTCCAGGGAACATACGCAGTATTTT | CAISESREHTQYF
few | TRBJ2-7 | TRBV4-3 | . | TGCGCCAGCAGGGCCAAAGGGGTTTCGGGGTCCTACGAGCAGTACTTC | CASRAKGVSGSYEQYF
many | TRBJ2-2 | TRBV5-1 | . | TGCGCCAGCAGCAGGCAGGGGATTAACACCGGGGAGCTGTTTTTT | CASSRQGINTGELFF
once | TRBJ2-2 | TRBV19 | TRBD2 | TGTGCCAGTAGGACTCGAAGCGGGGCGAACACCGGGGAGCTGTTTTTT | CASRTRSGANTGELFF
few | TRBJ1-4 | TRBV20-1 | . | TGCAGTGCTCGAGGGAGTCTATTTGCAACTAATGAAAAACTGTTTTTT | CSARGSLFATNEKLFF
few | TRBJ2-1 | TRBV5-1 | . | TGCGCCAGCAGCTTGTGGGCAGACCCCTACAATGAGCAGTTCTTC | CASSLWADPYNEQFF
. | TRBJ1-1 | TRBV5-1 | . | TGCGCCAGCAGCTTGATGTCAGGGGCTAACACTGAAGCTTTCTTT | CASSLMSGANTEAFF
. | TRBJ2-5 | TRBV5-6 | TRBD1 | TGTGCCAGCAGCTTGTGGGGGACAGAAGAGACCCAGTACTTC | CASSLWGTEETQYF
many | TRBJ2-7 | TRBV12-3/TRBV12-4 | . | TGTGCCAGCAGTTTCAAAATCTACTACGAGCAGTACTTC | CASSFKIYYEQYF
. | TRBJ1-1 | TRBV3-1 | . | TGTGCCAGCAGCCAAGGAGTCAGGGTCTTACCTTCGAACACTGAAGCTTTCTTT | CASSQGVRVLPSNTEAFF
. | TRBJ2-5 | TRBV7-2 | . | TGTGCCAGCAGCTTAGCGGGCGGACAACGGGAGACCCAGTACTTC | CASSLAGGQRETQYF
few | TRBJ2-4 | TRBV7-2 | . | TGTGCCAGCAGCTCACCGGACAGACTTAAAAACATTCAGTACTTC | CASSSPDRLKNIQYF
few | TRBJ2-1 | TRBV2 | TRBD2 | TGTGCCAGCAAAGGAGCGGGGGGAAATGAGCAGTTCTTC | CASKGAGGNEQFF
. | TRBJ1-1 | TRBV20-1 | . | TGCAGTGCTAGCAGGGAGGGCACTGAAGCTTTCTTT | CSASREGTEAFF
. | TRBJ2-7 | TRBV4-3 | . | TGCGCCAGCAGCCAAAGTCTTTACGAGCAGTACTTC | CASSQSLYEQYF